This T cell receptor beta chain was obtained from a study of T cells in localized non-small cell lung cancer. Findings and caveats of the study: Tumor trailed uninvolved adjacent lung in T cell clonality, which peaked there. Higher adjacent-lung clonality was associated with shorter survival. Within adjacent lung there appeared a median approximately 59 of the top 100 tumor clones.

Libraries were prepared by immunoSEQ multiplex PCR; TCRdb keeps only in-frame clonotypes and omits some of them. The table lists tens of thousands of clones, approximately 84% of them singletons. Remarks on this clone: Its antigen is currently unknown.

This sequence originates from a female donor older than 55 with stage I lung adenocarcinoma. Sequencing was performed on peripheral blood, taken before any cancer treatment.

The CDR3 coding sequence is TGTGCCACCAGCAGAGGTAGATACGAGCAGTACTTC. It specifies CATSRGRYEQYF. This chain connects TRBV15 to TRBJ2-7; D gene uncertain. The germline V and J ends were trimmed by 1 base and 4 bases, with 5 bases remaining between them. Germline lookup yields CDR1 LNHNV and CDR2 YYDKDF (reference sequence). The CDR3 totals 12 residues.